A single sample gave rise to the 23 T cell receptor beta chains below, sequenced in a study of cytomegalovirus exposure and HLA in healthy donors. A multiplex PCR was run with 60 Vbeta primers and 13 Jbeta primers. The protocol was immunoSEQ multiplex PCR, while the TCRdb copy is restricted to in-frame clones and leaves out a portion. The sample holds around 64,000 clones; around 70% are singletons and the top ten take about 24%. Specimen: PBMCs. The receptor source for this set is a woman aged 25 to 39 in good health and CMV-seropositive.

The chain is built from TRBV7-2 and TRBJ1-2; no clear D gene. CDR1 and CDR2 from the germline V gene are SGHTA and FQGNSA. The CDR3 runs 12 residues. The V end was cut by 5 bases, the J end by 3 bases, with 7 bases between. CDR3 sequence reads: CASSTRYYGYTF. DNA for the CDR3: TGTGCCAGCAGCACACGCTACTATGGCTACACCTTC.

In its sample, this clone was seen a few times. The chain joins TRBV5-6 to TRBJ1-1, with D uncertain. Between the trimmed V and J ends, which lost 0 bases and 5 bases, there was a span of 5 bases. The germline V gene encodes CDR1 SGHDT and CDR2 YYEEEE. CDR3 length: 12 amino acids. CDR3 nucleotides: TGTGCCAGCAGCTTGGGGGCAACTGAAGCTTTCTTT. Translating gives CASSLGATEAFF.

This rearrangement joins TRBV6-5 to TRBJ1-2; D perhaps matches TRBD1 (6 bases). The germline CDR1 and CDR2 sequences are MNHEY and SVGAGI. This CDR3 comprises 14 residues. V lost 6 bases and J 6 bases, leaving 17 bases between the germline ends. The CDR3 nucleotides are TGTGCCAGCAGATTTCAGGGGATAGGAAATGGCTACACCTTC. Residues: CASRFQGIGNGYTF.

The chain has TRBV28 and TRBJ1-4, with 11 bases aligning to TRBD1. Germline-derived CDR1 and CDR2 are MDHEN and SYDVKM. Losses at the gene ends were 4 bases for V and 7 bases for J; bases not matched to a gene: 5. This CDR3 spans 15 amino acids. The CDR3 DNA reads TGTGCCAGCAGTTCCCGGACAGGGGGCGTTGAAAAACTGTTTTTT. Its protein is CASSSRTGGVEKLFF. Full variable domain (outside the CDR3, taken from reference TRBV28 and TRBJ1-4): DVKVTQSSRYLVKRTGEKVFLECVQDMDHENMFWYRQDPGLGLRLIYFSYDVKMKEKGDIPEGYSVSREKKERFSLILESASTNQTSMYLCASSSRTGGVEKLFFGSGTQLSVL.

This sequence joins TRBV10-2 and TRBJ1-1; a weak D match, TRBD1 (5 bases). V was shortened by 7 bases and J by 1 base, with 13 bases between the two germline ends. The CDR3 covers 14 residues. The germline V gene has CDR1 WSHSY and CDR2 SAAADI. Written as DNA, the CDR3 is TGCGCCAGCAAGGGGTCTATTACGAACACTGAAGCTTTCTTT. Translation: CASKGSITNTEAFF.

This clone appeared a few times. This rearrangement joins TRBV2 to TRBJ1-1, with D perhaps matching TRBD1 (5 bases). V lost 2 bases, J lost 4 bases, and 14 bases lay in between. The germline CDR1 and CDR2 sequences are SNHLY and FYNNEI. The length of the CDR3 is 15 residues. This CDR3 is CASSERGLGGTEAFF. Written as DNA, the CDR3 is TGTGCCAGCAGTGAAAGAGGGCTGGGGGGCACTGAAGCTTTCTTT.

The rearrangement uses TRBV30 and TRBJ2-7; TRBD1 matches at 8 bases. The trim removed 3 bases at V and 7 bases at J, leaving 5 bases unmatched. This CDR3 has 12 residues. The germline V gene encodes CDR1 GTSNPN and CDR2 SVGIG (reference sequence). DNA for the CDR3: TGTGCCTGGAGCCAGGGGGCAGGGGAGCAGTACTTC. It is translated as CAWSQGAGEQYF.

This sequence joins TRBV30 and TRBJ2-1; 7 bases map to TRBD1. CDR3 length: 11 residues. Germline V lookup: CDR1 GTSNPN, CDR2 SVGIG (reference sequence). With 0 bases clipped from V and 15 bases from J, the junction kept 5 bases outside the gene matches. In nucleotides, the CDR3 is TGTGCCTGGAGTGTAGGGGGCAGGGCGTTCTTC. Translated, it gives CAWSVGGRAFF.

CDR3 sequence (DNA): TGTGCCAGTAGACAGGGGGCCGGGACCGGGGAGCTGTTTTTT. Its translation is CASRQGAGTGELFF. J is TRBJ2-2 and V is TRBV2, with 10 bases identical to TRBD1. Per the germline V gene, CDR1 is SNHLY and CDR2 is FYNNEI. This CDR3 region has 14 residues. V lost 9 bases and J lost 5; bases outside the gene matches: 6.

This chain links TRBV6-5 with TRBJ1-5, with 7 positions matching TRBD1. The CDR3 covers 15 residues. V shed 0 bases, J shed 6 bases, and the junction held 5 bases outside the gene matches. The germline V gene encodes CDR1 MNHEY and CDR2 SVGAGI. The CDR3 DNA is TGTGCCAGCAGTTACTCACGAAGGGGGCTTCAGCCCCAGCATTTT. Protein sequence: CASSYSRRGLQPQHF.

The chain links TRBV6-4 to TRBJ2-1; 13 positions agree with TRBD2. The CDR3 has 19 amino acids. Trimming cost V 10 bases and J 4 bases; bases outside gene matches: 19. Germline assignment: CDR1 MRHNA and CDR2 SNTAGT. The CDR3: CATDPPGLAGWSEYNEQFF. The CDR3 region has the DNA TGTGCCACCGATCCACCGGGACTAGCGGGGTGGAGTGAGTACAATGAGCAGTTCTTC.

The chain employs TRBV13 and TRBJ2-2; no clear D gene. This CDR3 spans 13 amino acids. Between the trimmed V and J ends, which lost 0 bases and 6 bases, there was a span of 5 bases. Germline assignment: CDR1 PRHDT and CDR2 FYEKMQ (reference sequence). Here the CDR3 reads CASSLGRSGELFF. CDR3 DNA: TGTGCCAGCAGCTTAGGCAGGTCCGGGGAGCTGTTTTTT.

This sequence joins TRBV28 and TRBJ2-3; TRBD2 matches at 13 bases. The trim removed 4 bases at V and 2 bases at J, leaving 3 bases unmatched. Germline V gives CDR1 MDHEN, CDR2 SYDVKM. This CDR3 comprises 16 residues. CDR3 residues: CASSSGLAGSTDTQYF. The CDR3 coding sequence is TGTGCCAGCAGTTCGGGACTAGCGGGGTCCACAGATACGCAGTATTTT.

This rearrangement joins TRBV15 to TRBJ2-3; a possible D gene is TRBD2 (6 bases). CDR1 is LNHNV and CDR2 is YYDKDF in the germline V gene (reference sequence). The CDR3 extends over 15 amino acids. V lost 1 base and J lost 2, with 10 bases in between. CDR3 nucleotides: TGTGCCACCAGCAGAGCCCGGAGGGCCACAGATACGCAGTATTTT. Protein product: CATSRARRATDTQYF.

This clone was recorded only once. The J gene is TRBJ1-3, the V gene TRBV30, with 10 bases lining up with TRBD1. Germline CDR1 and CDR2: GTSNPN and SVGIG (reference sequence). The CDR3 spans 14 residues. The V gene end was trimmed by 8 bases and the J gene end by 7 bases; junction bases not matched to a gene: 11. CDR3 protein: CALQTGTGANTIYF. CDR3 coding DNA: TGTGCCCTCCAGACCGGGACAGGGGCCAACACCATATATTTT. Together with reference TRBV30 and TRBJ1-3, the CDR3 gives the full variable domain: SQTIHQWPATLVQPVGSPLSLECTVEGTSNPNLYWYRQAAGRGLQLLFYSVGIGQISSEVPQNLSASRPQDRQFILSSKKLLLSDSGFYLCALQTGTGANTIYFGEGSWLTVV.

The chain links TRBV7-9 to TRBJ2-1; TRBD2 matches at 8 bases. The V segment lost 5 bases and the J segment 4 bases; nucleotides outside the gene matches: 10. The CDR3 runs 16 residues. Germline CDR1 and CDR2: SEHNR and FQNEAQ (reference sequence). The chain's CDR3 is CASSPPGLAGYNEQFF. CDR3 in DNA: TGTGCCAGCAGCCCCCCCGGGCTAGCGGGTTACAATGAGCAGTTCTTC.

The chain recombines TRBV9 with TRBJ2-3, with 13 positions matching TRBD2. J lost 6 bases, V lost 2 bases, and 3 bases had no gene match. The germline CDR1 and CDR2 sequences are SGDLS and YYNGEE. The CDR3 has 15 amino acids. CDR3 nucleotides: TGTGCCAGCAGCGTGGGACTAGCGGGAACGGATACGCAGTATTTT. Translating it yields CASSVGLAGTDTQYF.

The DNA for the CDR3 is TGTGCCAGCAAAGAAGCGGGAGGACCTGCCGGGGAGCTGTTTTTT. Its protein product is CASKEAGGPAGELFF. The V gene is TRBV2, the J gene TRBJ2-2; 9 bases map to TRBD2. Germline CDR1 SNHLY, CDR2 FYNNEI. With 7 bases clipped from V and 6 bases from J, the junction kept 9 bases outside the gene matches. CDR3 length: 15 residues.

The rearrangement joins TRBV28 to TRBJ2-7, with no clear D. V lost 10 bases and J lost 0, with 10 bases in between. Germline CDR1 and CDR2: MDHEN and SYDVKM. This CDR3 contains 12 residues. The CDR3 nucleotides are TGTGCCACCAAACGCGGCTCCTACGAGCAGTACTTC. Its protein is CATKRGSYEQYF.

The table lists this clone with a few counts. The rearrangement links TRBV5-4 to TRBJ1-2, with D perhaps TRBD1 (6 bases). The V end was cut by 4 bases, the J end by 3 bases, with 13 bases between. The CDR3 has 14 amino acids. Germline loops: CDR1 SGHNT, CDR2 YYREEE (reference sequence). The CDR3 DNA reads TGTGCCAGCAGCGCCGAACAGGGCTACTATGGCTACACCTTC. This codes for CASSAEQGYYGYTF.

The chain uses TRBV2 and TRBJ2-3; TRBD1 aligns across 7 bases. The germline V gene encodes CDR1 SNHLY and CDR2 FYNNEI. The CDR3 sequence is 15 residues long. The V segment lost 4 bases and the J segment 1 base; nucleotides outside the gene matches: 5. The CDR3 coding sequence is TGTGCCAGCAGTGGACAGGGTTTGGGCACAGATACGCAGTATTTT. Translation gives CASSGQGLGTDTQYF.

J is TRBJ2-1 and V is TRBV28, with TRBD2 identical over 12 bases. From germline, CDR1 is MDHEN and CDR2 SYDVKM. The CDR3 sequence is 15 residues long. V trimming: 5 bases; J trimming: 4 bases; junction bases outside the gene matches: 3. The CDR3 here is CASSMTSGSYNEQFF. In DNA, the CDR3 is TGTGCCAGCAGTATGACTAGCGGGAGTTACAATGAGCAGTTCTTC.

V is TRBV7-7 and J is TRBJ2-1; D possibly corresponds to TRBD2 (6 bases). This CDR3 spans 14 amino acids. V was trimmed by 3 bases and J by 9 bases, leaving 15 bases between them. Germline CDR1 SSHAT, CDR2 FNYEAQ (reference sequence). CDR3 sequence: CASSFSEGSGEQFF. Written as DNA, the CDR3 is TGTGCCAGCAGCTTCTCGGAGGGATCTGGTGAGCAGTTCTTC.